Listed below are T cell receptor beta chains from one sample, sequenced in a study of a mutant IDH1 vaccine in newly diagnosed glioma. Profiling relied on immunoSEQ multiplex PCR, and the TCRdb table lists in-frame clones only, not all of them. The table lists roughly 50,000 clones, roughly 80% of them singletons. The sample in question was PBMCs, obtained from a glioma patient treated with radiotherapy, temozolomide or both. The receptors stem from a man younger than 30 with glioma. The CDR3 runs from the conserved cysteine through the conserved F or W. Fields, in order: J gene, clone size, V gene, CDR3 length, D gene, CDR3 DNA, CDR3 protein. The D gene is left open where the match is weak. Clone size appears in some rows only: once, few, many, or a class for an expanded clone.

>TRBJ2-2|NA|TRBV5-1|15|TRBD1
TGCGCCAGCAGCTTGCACGGACAGGGGGCCGGGGAGCTGTTTTTT
CASSLHGQGAGELFF
>TRBJ1-1|NA|TRBV7-8|15|NA
TGTGCCAGCAGCTTAATACGTTTAGGAAACACTGAAGCTTTCTTT
CASSLIRLGNTEAFF
>TRBJ1-5|NA|TRBV6-5|15|NA
TGTGCCAGCAGGGCGGGTACACCGATCAATCAGCCCCAGCATTTT
CASRAGTPINQPQHF
>TRBJ2-3|NA|TRBV20-1|10|NA
TGCAGTGCTGGGATAATGGAGCAGTATTTT
CSAGIMEQYF
>TRBJ1-1|NA|TRBV5-1|16|NA
TGCGCCAGCAGCTTGGGTATTCGACAGGATAACACTGAAGCTTTCTTT
CASSLGIRQDNTEAFF
>TRBJ2-2|NA|TRBV18|16|NA
TGTGCCAGCTCACCACCAGGGCTTTACCCCACCGGGGAGCTGTTTTTT
CASSPPGLYPTGELFF
>TRBJ1-1|few|TRBV25-1|16|NA
TGTGCCACCGTACCGTACGGGGGCGTCGGTGACACTGAAGCTTTCTTT
CATVPYGGVGDTEAFF
>TRBJ1-4|NA|TRBV7-2|14|TRBD1
TGTGCCAGCAGCTTTGCAGGGGGTGGTGAAAAACTGTTTTTT
CASSFAGGGEKLFF
>TRBJ1-4|NA|TRBV9|17|NA
TGTGCCAGCAGCGTGGGTGTGGAGGCAGGGTTGGGAGAAAAACTGTTTTTT
CASSVGVEAGLGEKLFF
>TRBJ2-3|NA|TRBV5-1|15|NA
TGCGCCAGCAGCCCGGCCCGGGGAGAAACAGATACGCAGTATTTT
CASSPARGETDTQYF
>TRBJ1-1|NA|TRBV13|13|NA
TGTGCCAGCAGCTTAGCAGTGAACACTGAAGCTTTCTTT
CASSLAVNTEAFF
>TRBJ2-7|NA|TRBV6-1|15|NA
TGTGCCAGCAGCGACAAGGGATACTCCTCCTACGAGCAGTACTTC
CASSDKGYSSYEQYF